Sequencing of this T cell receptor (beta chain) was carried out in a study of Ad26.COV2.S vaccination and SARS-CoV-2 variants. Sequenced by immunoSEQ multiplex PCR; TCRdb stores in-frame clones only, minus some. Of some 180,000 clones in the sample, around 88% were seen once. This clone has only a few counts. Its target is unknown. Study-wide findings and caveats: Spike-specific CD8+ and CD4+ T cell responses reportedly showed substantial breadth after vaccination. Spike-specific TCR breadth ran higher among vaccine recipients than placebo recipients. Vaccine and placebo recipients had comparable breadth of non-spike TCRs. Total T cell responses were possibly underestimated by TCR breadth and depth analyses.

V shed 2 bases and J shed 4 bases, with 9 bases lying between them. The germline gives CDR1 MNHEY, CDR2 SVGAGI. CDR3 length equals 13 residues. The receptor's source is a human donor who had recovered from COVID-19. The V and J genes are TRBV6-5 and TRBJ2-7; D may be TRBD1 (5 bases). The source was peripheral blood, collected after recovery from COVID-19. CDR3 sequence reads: CASSYDRKYEQYF. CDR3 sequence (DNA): TGTGCCAGCAGTTACGACAGAAAGTACGAGCAGTACTTC.